Following are 24 T cell receptor beta chains from one sample sequenced in a study of human T cells and chemical hapten exposure (dated by TCRdb to about 2021). What this sample's time point label stands for: healthy volunteer bleed at 6 weeks. Unfractionated whole blood was collected in Tempus Blood RNA tubes, and total RNA was extracted from that blood. The library was made by RACE. Reads for this sample came from a NextSeq 500. The public sequencing data were trimmed at Q25 with fastp and processed into clonotypes with MiXCR by TCRdb, which kept only in-frame beta chains. Duplicate CDR3 protein sequences are folded into a single record with the most common DNA and genes. The sample table lists 50,000 to 70,000 distinct CDR3 sequences, roughly 6.6% of them with a count of one. The ten largest clones represent 3% to 4% of the sample. The sample taken for sequencing was whole blood. The receptors were gathered from a female donor in good health. Some clones in this sample may be carry-over from other donors' samples.

The rearrangement links TRBV15 to TRBJ1-1; D remains unclear. The CDR3 has 15 amino acids. Germline CDR1 is LNHNV and CDR2 is YYDKDF (reference sequence). Trimming stripped 4 bases from V and 0 bases from J, with 12 bases between. CDR3: CATSTGRTLNTEAFF. The DNA for the CDR3 is TGTGCCACCAGCACTGGGCGGACCCTGAACACTGAAGCTTTCTTT.

This clonotype has at least ten counts. The gene calls are TRBV28 and TRBJ2-7, with D hard to call. Per the germline V gene, CDR1 is MDHEN and CDR2 is SYDVKM. The CDR3 consists of 12 residues. Trimming pared 5 bases from V and 1 base from J, leaving 6 bases between. CDR3 region: CASSADSYEQYF. The CDR3 nucleotides are TGTGCCAGCAGTGCCGATTCCTACGAGCAGTACTTC.

This clonotype has at least ten counts. This chain joins TRBV19 and TRBJ2-7, with a possible D match to TRBD2 (5 bases). V dropped 5 bases and J dropped 6 bases, with 14 bases sitting between them. The CDR3 is made up of 13 amino acids. From germline, CDR1 is LNHDA and CDR2 SQIVND (reference sequence). CDR3 coding DNA: TGTGCCAGTAGTTTCGCGGGTCGTAGCGAGCAGTACTTC. This codes for CASSFAGRSEQYF.

In this sample, this clonotype turned up a few times. The CDR3 here is CATQSPTGTYEQYF. The CDR3 DNA sequence: TGTGCCACCCAGAGTCCTACAGGGACCTACGAGCAGTACTTC. This chain joins TRBV24-1 and TRBJ2-7, with D perhaps TRBD1 (6 bases). The length of the CDR3 is 14 residues. Trimming removed 9 bases from V and 2 bases from J, with 16 bases in between. Germline V gene lookup returns CDR1 KGHDR and CDR2 SFDVKD.

J is TRBJ2-7 and V is TRBV20-1; the match to TRBD1 covers 8 bases. CDR3 size: 13 residues. V was clipped by 1 base and J by 5 bases; unmatched bases: 4. Germline values: CDR1 DFQATT, CDR2 SNEGSKA (reference sequence). The CDR3 DNA is TGCAGTGCTAGAGGACAGGGGACCCACGAGCAGTACTTC. This encodes CSARGQGTHEQYF.

This clonotype was picked up many times. The chain carries TRBV28 and TRBJ2-5; D might be TRBD2 (6 bases). The V end was cut by 5 bases, the J end by 4 bases, with 11 bases between. This CDR3 is built from 13 residues. The germline V gene encodes CDR1 MDHEN and CDR2 SYDVKM. The CDR3 is CASSSGRGETQYF. The CDR3 coding sequence is TGTGCCAGCAGTAGCGGGCGGGGAGAGACCCAGTACTTC.

This clonotype has at least ten counts. The chain couples TRBV10-3 to TRBJ1-5, with D perhaps TRBD1 (5 bases). Germline CDR1 ENHRY, CDR2 SYGVKD. The CDR3 is 14 residues long. V was shortened by 4 bases and J by 3 bases, with 10 bases between the two germline ends. The DNA of the CDR3 is TGTGCCATCAGTGGTATGGGACTCAATCAGCCCCAGCATTTT. It specifies CAISGMGLNQPQHF.

In this sample, this clonotype turned up many times. The chain combines TRBV7-2 with TRBJ2-3; either TRBD1 or TRBD2 may supply D (5 bases each). The length of the CDR3 is 17 residues. Looked up from germline, CDR1 is SGHTA and CDR2 is FQGNSA. Trimming removed 2 bases from V and 0 bases from J, with 15 bases in between. CDR3 loop: CASSLTGLGTSTDTQYF. CDR3 nucleotide sequence: TGTGCCAGCAGCTTAACGGGGCTAGGAACTAGCACAGATACGCAGTATTTT.

This clonotype turned up a few times. This rearrangement joins TRBV15 to TRBJ1-1; maybe TRBD1 (5 bases). Germline V gene data show CDR1 as LNHNV and CDR2 as YYDKDF (reference sequence). Between the trimmed V and J ends, which lost 0 bases and 6 bases, there was a span of 14 bases. This CDR3 spans 15 amino acids. The CDR3 nucleotides read TGTGCCACCAGCAGAGATAGGGAACAGACAGCTGAAGCTTTCTTT. This gives the protein CATSRDREQTAEAFF.

The chain carries TRBV12-3 or TRBV12-4 and TRBJ2-7; 9 nucleotides match TRBD1. J lost 3 bases, V lost 5 bases, and 11 bases had no gene match. The CDR3 extends over 16 amino acids. The chain's CDR3 is CASSPPVGTGFYEQYF. In DNA form, the CDR3 reads TGTGCCAGCAGTCCCCCGGTCGGGACAGGGTTCTACGAGCAGTACTTC.

This clonotype was found a few times. This chain uses TRBV28 with TRBJ1-5; unclear D gene. Trimming shortened V by 3 bases and J by 0 bases, and 12 bases separated the two germline ends. There are 16 residues in the CDR3. Germline values: CDR1 MDHEN, CDR2 SYDVKM. In nucleotides, the CDR3 is TGTGCCAGCAGTTTTGGTGAGACAAATAGCAATCAGCCCCAGCATTTT. Its protein is CASSFGETNSNQPQHF.

This clonotype was observed at least ten times. The rearrangement links TRBV20-1 to TRBJ1-1, with D possibly TRBD1 on 6 matching bases. In germline, CDR1 is DFQATT, CDR2 SNEGSKA (reference sequence). The V gene lost 0 bases and the J gene lost 3 bases, with 17 bases spanning the gap. CDR3 length: 16 amino acids. The CDR3 nucleotides read TGCAGTGCTAGAGAGACGTCGTGGGGGCGTGACACTGAAGCTTTCTTT. Its translation is CSARETSWGRDTEAFF.

This clonotype was counted between two and nine times. This rearrangement joins TRBV14 to TRBJ1-4, with D perhaps matching TRBD1 (6 bases). Trimming pared 4 bases from V and 0 bases from J, leaving 9 bases between. The germline V gene encodes CDR1 SGHDN and CDR2 FVKESK. This CDR3 spans 15 amino acids. The CDR3 nucleotides read TGTGCCAGCAGCCTTACAGGGACAACTAATGAAAAACTGTTTTTT. Its protein is CASSLTGTTNEKLFF.

At least ten counts were recorded for this clonotype. The chain combines TRBV15 with TRBJ1-6; no definite D call. The CDR3 length is 14 residues. Germline assignment: CDR1 LNHNV and CDR2 YYDKDF (reference sequence). With 0 bases removed from V and 9 bases from J, the gap between germline ends came to 9 bases. CDR3 residues: CATSRDVRGSPLHF. The CDR3 DNA reads as TGTGCCACCAGCAGAGATGTACGGGGTTCACCCCTCCACTTT.

In this sample, this clonotype turned up many times. The chain couples TRBV7-9 to TRBJ1-1; tentatively, D is TRBD1 (5 bases). The CDR3 sequence is 14 residues long. V lost 1 base, J lost 4 bases, and 10 bases lay in between. The V gene's germline CDR1 is SEHNR and CDR2 FQNEAQ (reference sequence). As DNA, the CDR3 is TGTGCCAGCAGCTTAGAGGGGCAGGGCACTGAAGCTTTCTTT. This codes for CASSLEGQGTEAFF.

The chain is built from TRBV12-3 or TRBV12-4 and TRBJ2-5; 10 nucleotides agree with TRBD1. The CDR3 spans 14 residues. V dropped 5 bases and J dropped 5; count of bases not matched to a gene: 5. This CDR3 reads CASSQDRGFETQYF. CDR3 nucleotides: TGTGCCAGCAGTCAGGACAGGGGGTTTGAGACCCAGTACTTC.

This chain uses TRBV5-1 with TRBJ1-6; tentatively, D is TRBD1 (5 bases). V gave up 0 bases and J gave up 8 bases, with 15 bases separating them. The CDR3 length is 16 residues. Germline V gene data show CDR1 as SGHRS and CDR2 as YFSETQ. The chain's CDR3 is CASSLDTGTEDSPLHF. The DNA of the CDR3 is TGCGCCAGCAGCTTGGACACCGGGACCGAGGATTCACCCCTCCACTTT.

The chain links TRBV27 to TRBJ2-3, with D possibly TRBD1 on 6 matching bases. The CDR3 extends over 13 amino acids. Trimming left V 5 bases short and J 5 bases short, with 11 bases between. Germline-derived CDR1 and CDR2 are MNHEY and SMNVEV (reference sequence). The CDR3 loop is CASSREGVDTQYF. The CDR3 DNA follows: TGTGCCAGCAGTCGAGAGGGGGTAGATACGCAGTATTTT.

This clonotype was seen at least ten times. This sequence joins TRBV15 and TRBJ2-7; the D gene is possibly TRBD1 (6 bases). V gave up 6 bases and J gave up 1 base, with 16 bases separating them. Germline V gene data show CDR1 as LNHNV and CDR2 as YYDKDF (reference sequence). There are 15 residues in the CDR3. CDR3 in DNA: TGTGCCACCAGTCCACAGGGTTCGCGTTCCTACGAGCAGTACTTC. Its protein is CATSPQGSRSYEQYF. The entire variable domain, with the rest obtained from reference TRBV15 and TRBJ2-7, is as follows: DAMVIQNPRYQVTQFGKPVTLSCSQTLNHNVMYWYQQKSSQAPKLLFHYYDKDFNNEADTPDNFQSRRPNTSFCFLDIRSPGLGDTAMYLCATSPQGSRSYEQYFGPGTRLTVT.

This clonotype was seen many times. This chain uses TRBV7-2 with TRBJ2-3, with TRBD2 matching 13 bases. CDR3 length equals 18 residues. The germline V gene encodes CDR1 SGHTA and CDR2 FQGNSA. V lost 4 bases and J lost 4; bases outside the gene matches: 11. CDR3 region: CASSSRLAGGRFADTQYF. CDR3 in DNA: TGTGCCAGCAGCTCCCGACTAGCGGGAGGCCGTTTCGCAGATACGCAGTATTTT.

This sequence joins TRBV5-1 and TRBJ2-3; no reliable D call. The CDR3 has 18 amino acids. Trimming removed 4 bases from V and 0 bases from J, with 21 bases in between. Germline lookup yields CDR1 SGHRS and CDR2 YFSETQ. The CDR3 here is CASSPSPLGAASTDTQYF. The CDR3 DNA follows: TGCGCCAGCAGCCCATCCCCCTTAGGTGCAGCTAGCACAGATACGCAGTATTTT.

In its sample, this clonotype was seen many times. The DNA for the CDR3 is TGTGCCAGCAGTACGGCCGGGACAGGGATCTACGAGCAGTACTTC. It translates to CASSTAGTGIYEQYF. The chain has TRBV27 and TRBJ2-7; 9 bases align to TRBD1. Germline CDR1 reads MNHEY; CDR2 reads SMNVEV (reference sequence). The CDR3 runs 15 residues. The trim removed 5 bases at V and 3 bases at J, leaving 8 bases unmatched.

Of note for this clonotype: This clone may be a read error of a much larger clone one base away. V and J are TRBV20-1 and TRBJ1-4; perhaps TRBD1 as D (5 bases). V lost 6 bases, J lost 2 bases, and 16 bases lay in between. Germline CDR1 is DFQATT and CDR2 is SNEGSKA (reference sequence). The CDR3 length is 15 residues. Written as DNA, the CDR3 is TGCAGTGCCCCCCGGGGGTACGTTACTAATGAAAAACTGTTTTTT. It translates to CSAPRGYVTNEKLFF.

The sample holds many counts of this clonotype. V usage is TRBV30 and J usage is TRBJ2-1; tentative D call: TRBD2 (6 bases). The CDR3 is made up of 14 amino acids. Germline V gene data show CDR1 as GTSNPN and CDR2 as SVGIG (reference sequence). Trimming shortened V by 4 bases and J by 0 bases, and 10 bases separated the two germline ends. The CDR3 protein is CAWKKDYSYNEQFF. Here the CDR3 DNA reads TGTGCCTGGAAAAAGGACTACTCCTACAATGAGCAGTTCTTC.